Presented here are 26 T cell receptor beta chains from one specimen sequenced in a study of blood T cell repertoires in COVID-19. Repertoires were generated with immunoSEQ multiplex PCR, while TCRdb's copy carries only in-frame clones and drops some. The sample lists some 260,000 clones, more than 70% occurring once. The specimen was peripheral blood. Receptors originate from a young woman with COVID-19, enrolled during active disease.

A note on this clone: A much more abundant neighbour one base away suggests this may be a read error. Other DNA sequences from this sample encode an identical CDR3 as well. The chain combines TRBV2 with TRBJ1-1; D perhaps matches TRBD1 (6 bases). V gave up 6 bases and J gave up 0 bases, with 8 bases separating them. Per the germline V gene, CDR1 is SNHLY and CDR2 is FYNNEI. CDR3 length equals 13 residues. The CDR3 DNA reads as TGTGCCAGCAGCGGACAGATGAACACTGAAGCTTTCTTT. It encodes CASSGQMNTEAFF.

CDR3: CASRADRANYGYTF. The CDR3, as DNA: TGTGCCAGCAGGGCAGACAGGGCGAACTATGGCTACACCTTC. This chain joins TRBV2 and TRBJ1-2; TRBD1 aligns across 7 bases. V lost 6 bases, J lost 2 bases, and 6 bases stayed unmatched. Germline V lookup: CDR1 SNHLY, CDR2 FYNNEI. CDR3 length: 14 residues. The complete variable domain, with remaining parts taken from reference TRBV2 and TRBJ1-2, reads EPEVTQTPSHQVTQMGQEVILRCVPISNHLYFYWYRQILGQKVEFLVSFYNNEISEKSEIFDDQFSVERPDGSNFTLKIRSTKLEDSAMYFCASRADRANYGYTFGSGTRLTVV.

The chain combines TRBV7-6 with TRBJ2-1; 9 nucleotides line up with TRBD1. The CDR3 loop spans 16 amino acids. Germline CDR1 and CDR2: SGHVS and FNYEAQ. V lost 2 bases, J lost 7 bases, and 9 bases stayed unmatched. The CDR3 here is CASSLQEQGASNEQFF. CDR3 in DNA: TGTGCCAGCAGCTTACAGGAACAGGGGGCTAGTAATGAGCAGTTCTTC.

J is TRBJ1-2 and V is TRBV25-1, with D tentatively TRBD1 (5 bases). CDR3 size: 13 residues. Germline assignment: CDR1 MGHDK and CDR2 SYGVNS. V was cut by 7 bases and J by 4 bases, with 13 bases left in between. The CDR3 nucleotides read TGTGCCAGCACCCGGGGGATAGGCTATGGCTACACCTTC. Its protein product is CASTRGIGYGYTF.

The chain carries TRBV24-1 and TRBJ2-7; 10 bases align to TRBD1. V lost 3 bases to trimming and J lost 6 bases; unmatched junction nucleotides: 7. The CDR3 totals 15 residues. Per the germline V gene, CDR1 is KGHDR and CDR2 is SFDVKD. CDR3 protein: CATSDRTGGGREQYF. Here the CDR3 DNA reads TGTGCCACCAGTGATAGGACAGGGGGTGGTCGCGAGCAGTACTTC.

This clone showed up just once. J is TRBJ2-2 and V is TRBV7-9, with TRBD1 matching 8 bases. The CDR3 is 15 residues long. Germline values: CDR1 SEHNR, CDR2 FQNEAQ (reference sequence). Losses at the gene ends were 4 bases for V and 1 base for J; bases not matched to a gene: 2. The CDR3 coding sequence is TGTGCCAGCAGCTCCGGGACAGGGAACACCGGGGAGCTGTTTTTT. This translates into CASSSGTGNTGELFF.

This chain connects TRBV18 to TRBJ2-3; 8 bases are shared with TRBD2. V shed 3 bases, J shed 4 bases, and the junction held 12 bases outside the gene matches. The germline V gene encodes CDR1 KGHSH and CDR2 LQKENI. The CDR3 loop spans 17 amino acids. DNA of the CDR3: TGTGCCAGCTCACCCCCAGTGGGGCGGGGGGCCGCAGATACGCAGTATTTT. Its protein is CASSPPVGRGAADTQYF.

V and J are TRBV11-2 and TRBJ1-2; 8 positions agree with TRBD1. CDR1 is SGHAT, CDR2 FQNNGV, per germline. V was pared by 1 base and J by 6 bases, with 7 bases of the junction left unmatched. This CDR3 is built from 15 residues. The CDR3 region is CASSLVVRGRDGYTF. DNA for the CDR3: TGTGCCAGCAGCTTAGTGGTCAGGGGGCGAGATGGCTACACCTTC.

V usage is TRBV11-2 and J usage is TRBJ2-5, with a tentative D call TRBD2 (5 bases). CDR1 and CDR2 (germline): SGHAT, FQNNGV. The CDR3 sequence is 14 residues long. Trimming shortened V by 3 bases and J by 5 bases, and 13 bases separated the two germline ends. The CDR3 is CASSLSLAWETQYF. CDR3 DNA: TGTGCCAGCAGCTTGAGTCTAGCCTGGGAGACCCAGTACTTC. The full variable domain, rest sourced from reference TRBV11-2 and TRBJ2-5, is EAGVAQSPRYKIIEKRQSVAFWCNPISGHATLYWYQQILGQGPKLLIQFQNNGVVDDSQLPKDRFSAERLKGVDSTLKIQPAKLEDSAVYLCASSLSLAWETQYFGPGTRLLVL.

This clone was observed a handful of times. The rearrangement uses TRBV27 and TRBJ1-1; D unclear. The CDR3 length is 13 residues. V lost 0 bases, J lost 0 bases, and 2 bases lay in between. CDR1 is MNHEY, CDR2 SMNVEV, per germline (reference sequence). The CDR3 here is CASSLSVNTEAFF. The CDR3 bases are TGTGCCAGCAGTTTATCCGTGAACACTGAAGCTTTCTTT.

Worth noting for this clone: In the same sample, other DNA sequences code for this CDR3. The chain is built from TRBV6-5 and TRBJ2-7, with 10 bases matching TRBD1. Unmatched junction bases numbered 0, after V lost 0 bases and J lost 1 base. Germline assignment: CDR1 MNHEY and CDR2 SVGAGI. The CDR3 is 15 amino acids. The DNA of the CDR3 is TGTGCCAGCAGTTACTCGGACAGGGGGTCCTACGAGCAGTACTTC. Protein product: CASSYSDRGSYEQYF.

The DNA for the CDR3 is TGTGCCAGCAGTCCGGGGACAACCTACGAGCAGTACTTC. This translates into CASSPGTTYEQYF. The chain carries TRBV5-4 and TRBJ2-7, with D possibly TRBD1 on 6 matching bases. The CDR3 loop spans 13 amino acids. Germline CDR1 is SGHNT and CDR2 is YYREEE (reference sequence). Trimming stripped 5 bases from V and 2 bases from J, with 11 bases between.

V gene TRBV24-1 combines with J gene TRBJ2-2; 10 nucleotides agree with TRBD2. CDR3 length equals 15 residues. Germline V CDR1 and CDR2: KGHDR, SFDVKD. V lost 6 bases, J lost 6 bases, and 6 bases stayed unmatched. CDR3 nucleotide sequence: TGTGCCACCAGTCGTCTAGCGGGAGTCCCCGGGGAGCTGTTTTTT. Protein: CATSRLAGVPGELFF.

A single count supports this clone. CDR3 protein: CASSPDLAGGRETQYF. The CDR3 DNA sequence: TGTGCCAGCAGCCCCGATCTAGCGGGAGGTCGAGAGACCCAGTACTTC. V gene TRBV7-2 combines with J gene TRBJ2-5; the match to TRBD2 covers 11 bases. The CDR3 spans 16 residues. V lost 5 bases, J lost 4 bases, and 9 bases stayed unmatched. In germline, CDR1 is SGHTA, CDR2 FQGNSA.

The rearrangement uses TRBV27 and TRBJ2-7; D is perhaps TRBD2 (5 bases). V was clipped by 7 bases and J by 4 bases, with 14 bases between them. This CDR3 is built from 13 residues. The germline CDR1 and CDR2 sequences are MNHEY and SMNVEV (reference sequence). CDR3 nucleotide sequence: TGTGCCAGCAATCGGTATGGCGGGTACGAGCAGTACGTC. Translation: CASNRYGGYEQYV.

The CDR3 coding sequence is TGTGCCAGCAGCCACGACAGGATGACTAGCACAGATACGCAGTATTTT. Its translation is CASSHDRMTSTDTQYF. The V and J genes are TRBV11-2 and TRBJ2-3, with TRBD1 as a possible D gene (6 bases). The germline V gene encodes CDR1 SGHAT and CDR2 FQNNGV. The CDR3 is 16 residues long. The ends were cut back, 5 bases at V and 0 bases at J, with 15 bases in the middle.

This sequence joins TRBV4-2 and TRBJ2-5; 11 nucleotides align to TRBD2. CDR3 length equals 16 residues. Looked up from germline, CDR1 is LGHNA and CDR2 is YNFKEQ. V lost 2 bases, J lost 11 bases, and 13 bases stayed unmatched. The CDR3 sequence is CASSQLSGGAQDPQYF. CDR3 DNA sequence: TGTGCCAGCAGCCAACTTAGCGGGGGGGCTCAGGATCCACAGTACTTC.

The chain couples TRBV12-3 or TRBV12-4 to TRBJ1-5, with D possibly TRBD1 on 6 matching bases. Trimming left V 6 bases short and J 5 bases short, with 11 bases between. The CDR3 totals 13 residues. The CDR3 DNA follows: TGTGCCAGCAGCCCAGGGGCCGATCAGCCCCAGCATTTT. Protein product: CASSPGADQPQHF.

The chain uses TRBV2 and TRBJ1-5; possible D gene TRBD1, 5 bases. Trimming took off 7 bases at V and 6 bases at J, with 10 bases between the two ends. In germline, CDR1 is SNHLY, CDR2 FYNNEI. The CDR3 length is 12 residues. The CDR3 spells CASTTGGQPQHF. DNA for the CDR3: TGTGCCAGCACGACGGGGGGTCAGCCCCAGCATTTT.

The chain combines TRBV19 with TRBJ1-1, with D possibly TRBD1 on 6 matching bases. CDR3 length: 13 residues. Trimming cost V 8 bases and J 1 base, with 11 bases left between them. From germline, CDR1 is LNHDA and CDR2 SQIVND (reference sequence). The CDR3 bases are TGTGCCAGTTTGGGACAACCGAACACTGAAGCTTTCTTT. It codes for CASLGQPNTEAFF.

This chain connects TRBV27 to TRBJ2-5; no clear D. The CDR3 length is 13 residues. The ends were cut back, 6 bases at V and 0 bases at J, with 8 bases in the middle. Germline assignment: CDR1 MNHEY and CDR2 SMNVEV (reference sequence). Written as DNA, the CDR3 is TGTGCCAGCAGAAAAATCGACCAAGAGACCCAGTACTTC. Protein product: CASRKIDQETQYF.

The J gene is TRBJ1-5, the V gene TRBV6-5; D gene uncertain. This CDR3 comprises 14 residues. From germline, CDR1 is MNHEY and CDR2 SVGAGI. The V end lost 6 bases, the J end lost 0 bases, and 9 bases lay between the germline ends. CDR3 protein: CASSRRGSNQPQHF. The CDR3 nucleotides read TGTGCCAGCAGCCGTCGGGGTAGCAATCAGCCCCAGCATTTT.

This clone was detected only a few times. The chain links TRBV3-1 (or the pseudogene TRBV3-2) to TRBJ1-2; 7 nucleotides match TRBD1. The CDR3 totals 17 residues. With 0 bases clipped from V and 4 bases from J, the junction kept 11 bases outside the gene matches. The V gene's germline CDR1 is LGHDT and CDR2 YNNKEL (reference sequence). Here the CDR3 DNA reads TGTGCCAGCAGCCAAGATCCGGGGCAGGGGGGAAGCTATGGCTACACCTTC. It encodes CASSQDPGQGGSYGYTF.

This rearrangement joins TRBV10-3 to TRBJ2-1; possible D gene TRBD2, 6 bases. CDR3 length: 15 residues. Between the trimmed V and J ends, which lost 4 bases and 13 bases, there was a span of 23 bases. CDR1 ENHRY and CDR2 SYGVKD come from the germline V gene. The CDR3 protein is CAISAHTIKDYYQFF. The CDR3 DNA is TGTGCCATCAGTGCACACACGATTAAGGACTATTACCAGTTCTTC.

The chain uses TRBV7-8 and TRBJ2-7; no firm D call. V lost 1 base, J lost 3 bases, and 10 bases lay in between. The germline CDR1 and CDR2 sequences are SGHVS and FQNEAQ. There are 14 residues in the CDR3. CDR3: CASSLGQRIYEQYF. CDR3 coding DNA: TGTGCCAGCAGCTTAGGTCAGAGGATCTACGAGCAGTACTTC. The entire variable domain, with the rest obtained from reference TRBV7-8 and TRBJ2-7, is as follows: GAGVSQSPRYKVAKRGQDVALRCDPISGHVSLFWYQQALGQGPEFLTYFQNEAQLDKSGLPSDRFFAERPEGSVSTLKIQRTQQEDSAVYLCASSLGQRIYEQYFGPGTRLTVT.

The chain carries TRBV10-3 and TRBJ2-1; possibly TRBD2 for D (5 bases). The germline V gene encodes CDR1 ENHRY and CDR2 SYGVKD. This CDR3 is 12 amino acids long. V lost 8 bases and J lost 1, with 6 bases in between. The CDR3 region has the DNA TGTGCCATCCGGGGATCCTACAATGAGCAGTTCTTC. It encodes CAIRGSYNEQFF.